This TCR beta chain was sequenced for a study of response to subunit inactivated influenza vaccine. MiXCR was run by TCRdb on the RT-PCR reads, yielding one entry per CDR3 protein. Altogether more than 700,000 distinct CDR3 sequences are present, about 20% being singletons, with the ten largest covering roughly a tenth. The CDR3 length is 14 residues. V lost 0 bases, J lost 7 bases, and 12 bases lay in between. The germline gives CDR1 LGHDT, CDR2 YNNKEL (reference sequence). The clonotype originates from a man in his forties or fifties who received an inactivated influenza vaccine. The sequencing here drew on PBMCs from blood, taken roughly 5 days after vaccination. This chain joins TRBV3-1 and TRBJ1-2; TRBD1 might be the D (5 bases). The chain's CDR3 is CASSQDPGRGGYTF. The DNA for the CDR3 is TGTGCCAGCAGCCAAGACCCAGGGAGGGGTGGCTACACCTTC.